The subject of this entry is one TCR beta chain. Germline values: CDR1 SQVTM, CDR2 ANQGSEA. V shed 4 bases and J 1 base; nucleotides not matched to a gene: 3. This CDR3 is built from 13 residues. The sample originates from a study of blood T cells in healthy people across ages. The second PCR ran about 6 to 12 cycles with a sample-barcoded 5' primer and J-beta primers. With 12 random nucleotides, a template-switch adaptor tagged each individual cDNA molecule. TCRdb redid the calling of the 5' RACE reads with MiXCR, one entry per CDR3 protein. In the table there are roughly 800,000 distinct CDR3 sequences, roughly 25% of which are singletons. These data also formed part of another study, on T cells of mothers and their children.

The specimen sequenced was blood. This receptor was obtained from a boy aged 5-17 years in good health. V gene TRBV29-1 combines with J gene TRBJ2-7; TRBD1 agrees at 8 bases. CDR3 region: CSVGGQESYEQYF. As DNA, the CDR3 is TGCAGCGTTGGGGGACAGGAGTCCTACGAGCAGTACTTC.